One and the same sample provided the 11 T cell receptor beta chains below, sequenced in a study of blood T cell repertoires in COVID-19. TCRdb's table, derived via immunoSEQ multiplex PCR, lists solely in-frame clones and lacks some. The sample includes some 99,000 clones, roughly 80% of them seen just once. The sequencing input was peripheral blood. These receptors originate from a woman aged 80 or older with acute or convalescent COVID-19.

CDR3 sequence: CASRRASGAETQYF. The CDR3 DNA reads TGCGCCAGCAGAAGGGCTAGCGGGGCAGAGACCCAGTACTTC. V and J are TRBV5-1 and TRBJ2-5, with TRBD2 matching 9 bases. The length of the CDR3 is 14 residues. V lost 5 bases and J lost 4; bases outside the gene matches: 6. Germline assignment: CDR1 SGHRS and CDR2 YFSETQ.

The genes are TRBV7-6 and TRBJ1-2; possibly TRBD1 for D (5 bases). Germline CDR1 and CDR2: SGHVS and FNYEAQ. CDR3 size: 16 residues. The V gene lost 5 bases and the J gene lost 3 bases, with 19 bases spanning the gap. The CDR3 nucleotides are TGTGCCAGCAGCCCCAGGGATCCGACGTCCGACTATGGCTACACCTTC. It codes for CASSPRDPTSDYGYTF.

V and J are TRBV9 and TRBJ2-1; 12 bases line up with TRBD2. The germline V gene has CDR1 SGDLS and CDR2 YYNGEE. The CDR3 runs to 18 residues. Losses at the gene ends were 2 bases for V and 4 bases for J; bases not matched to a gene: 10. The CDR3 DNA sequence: TGTGCCAGCAGCGTGGGGCCCCTGACTAGCGGGGGTTACAATGAGCAGTTCTTC. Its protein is CASSVGPLTSGGYNEQFF.

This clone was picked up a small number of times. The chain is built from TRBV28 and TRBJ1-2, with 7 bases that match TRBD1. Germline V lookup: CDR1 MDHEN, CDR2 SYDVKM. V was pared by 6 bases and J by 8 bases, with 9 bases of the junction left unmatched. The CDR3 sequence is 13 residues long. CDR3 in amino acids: CASRKRDRGGYTF. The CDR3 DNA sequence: TGTGCCAGCAGAAAAAGGGACAGAGGCGGCTACACCTTC.

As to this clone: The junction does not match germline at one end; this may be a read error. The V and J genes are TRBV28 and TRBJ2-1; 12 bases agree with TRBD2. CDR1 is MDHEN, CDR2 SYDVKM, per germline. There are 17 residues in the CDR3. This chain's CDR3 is CASSFGTSGGSFNEQFF. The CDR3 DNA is TGTGCCAGCAGTTTCGGAACTAGCGGGGGGTCCTTCAATGAGCAGTTCTTC.

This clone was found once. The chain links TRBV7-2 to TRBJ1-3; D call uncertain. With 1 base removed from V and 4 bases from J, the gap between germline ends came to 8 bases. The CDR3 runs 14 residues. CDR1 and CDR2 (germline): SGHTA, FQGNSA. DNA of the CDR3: TGTGCCAGCAGCTTAGAGGCGAGGGGAAACACCATATATTTT. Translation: CASSLEARGNTIYF.

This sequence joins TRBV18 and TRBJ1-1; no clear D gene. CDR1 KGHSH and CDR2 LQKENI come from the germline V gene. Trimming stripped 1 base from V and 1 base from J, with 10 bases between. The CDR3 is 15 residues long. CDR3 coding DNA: TGTGCCAGCTCACCACGATCCCCAGAGAACACTGAAGCTTTCTTT. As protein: CASSPRSPENTEAFF.

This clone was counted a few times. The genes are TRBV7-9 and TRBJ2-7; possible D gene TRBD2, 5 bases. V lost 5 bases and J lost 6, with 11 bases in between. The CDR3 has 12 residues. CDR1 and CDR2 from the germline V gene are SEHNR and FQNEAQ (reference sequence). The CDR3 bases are TGTGCCAGCAGCCCCCTGGCGGGCGAGCAGTACTTC. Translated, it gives CASSPLAGEQYF.

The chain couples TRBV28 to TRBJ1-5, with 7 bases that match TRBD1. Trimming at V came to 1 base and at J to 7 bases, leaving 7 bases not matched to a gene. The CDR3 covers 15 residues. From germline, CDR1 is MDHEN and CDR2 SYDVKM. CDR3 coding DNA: TGTGCCAGCAGTTTATCATACAGGGACAGACAGCCCCAGCATTTT. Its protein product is CASSLSYRDRQPQHF.

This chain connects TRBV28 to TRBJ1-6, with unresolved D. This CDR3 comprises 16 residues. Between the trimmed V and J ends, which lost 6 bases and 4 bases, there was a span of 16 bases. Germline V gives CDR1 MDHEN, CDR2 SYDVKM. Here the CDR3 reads CASSPPGRDYNSPLHF. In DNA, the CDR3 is TGTGCCAGCAGCCCCCCCGGACGGGATTATAATTCACCCCTCCACTTT.

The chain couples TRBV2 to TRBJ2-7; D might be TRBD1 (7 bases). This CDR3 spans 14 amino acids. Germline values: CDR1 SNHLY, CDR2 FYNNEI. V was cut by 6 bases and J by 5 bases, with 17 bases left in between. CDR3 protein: CASSPRQGGHEQYF. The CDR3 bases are TGTGCCAGCAGCCCGCGACAGGGAGGCCACGAGCAGTACTTC. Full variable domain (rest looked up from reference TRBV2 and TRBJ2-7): EPEVTQTPSHQVTQMGQEVILRCVPISNHLYFYWYRQILGQKVEFLVSFYNNEISEKSEIFDDQFSVERPDGSNFTLKIRSTKLEDSAMYFCASSPRQGGHEQYFGPGTRLTVT.